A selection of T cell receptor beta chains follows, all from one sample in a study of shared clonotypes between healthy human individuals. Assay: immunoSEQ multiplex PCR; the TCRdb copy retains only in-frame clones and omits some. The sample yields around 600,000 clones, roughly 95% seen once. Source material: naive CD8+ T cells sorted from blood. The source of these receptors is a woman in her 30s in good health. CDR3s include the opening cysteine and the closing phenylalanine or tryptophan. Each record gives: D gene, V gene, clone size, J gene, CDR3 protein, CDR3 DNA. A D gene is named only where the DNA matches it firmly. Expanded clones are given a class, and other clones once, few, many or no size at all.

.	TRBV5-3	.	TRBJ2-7	CARSLVRGTYEQYF	TGTGCCAGAAGCTTGGTTCGGGGCACCTACGAGCAGTACTTC
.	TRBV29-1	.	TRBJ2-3	CSVPVGDRRQYF	TGCAGCGTTCCCGTGGGGGACCGCCGGCAGTATTTT
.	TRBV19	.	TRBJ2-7	CASSIDLEGAEQYF	TGTGCCAGTAGTATAGACCTCGAAGGGGCCGAGCAGTACTTC
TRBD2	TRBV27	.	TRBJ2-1	CASSFHRTSGRPEQFF	TGTGCCAGCAGTTTTCATAGGACTAGCGGGAGGCCCGAGCAGTTCTTC
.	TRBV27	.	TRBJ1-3	CASSLSGSGNTIYF	TGTGCCAGCAGTTTAAGTGGCTCTGGAAACACCATATATTTT
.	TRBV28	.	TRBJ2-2	CASSLRGDANTGELFF	TGTGCCAGCAGTCTACGAGGGGACGCGAACACCGGGGAGCTGTTTTTT
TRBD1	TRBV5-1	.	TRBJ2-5	CASSLAGSGGQYF	TGCGCCAGCAGCTTGGCCGGCTCAGGGGGCCAGTACTTC
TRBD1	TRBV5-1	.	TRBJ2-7	CASSLDWDRGHYEQYF	TGCGCCAGCAGCTTAGACTGGGACAGGGGTCATTACGAGCAGTACTTC
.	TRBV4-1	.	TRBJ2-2	CASSQGDLWTGELFF	TGCGCCAGCAGCCAAGGGGACCTGTGGACCGGGGAGCTGTTTTTT
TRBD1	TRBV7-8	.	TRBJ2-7	CASSRQGPLGYEQYF	TGTGCCAGCAGCCGACAGGGACCTCTCGGGTACGAGCAGTACTTC
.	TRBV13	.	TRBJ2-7	CASSLPGLAHEQYF	TGTGCCAGCAGCTTACCAGGGCTAGCCCACGAGCAGTACTTC
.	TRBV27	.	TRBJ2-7	CASRGRDDLGYEQYF	TGTGCCAGCAGGGGTAGGGATGACCTAGGCTATGAGCAGTACTTC
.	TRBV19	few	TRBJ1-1	CASRAGSGTEAFF	TGTGCCAGTAGAGCGGGGTCGGGTACTGAAGCTTTCTTT
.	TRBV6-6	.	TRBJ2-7	CASSYSPLGEQYF	TGTGCCAGCAGTTACTCGCCTTTGGGGGAGCAGTACTTC
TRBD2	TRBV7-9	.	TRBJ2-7	CASSLGKGTSKGLEQYF	TGTGCCAGCAGCTTAGGGAAAGGGACTAGTAAGGGGCTCGAGCAGTACTTC
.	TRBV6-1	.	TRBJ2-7	CASRPGPLVYEQYF	TGTGCCAGCAGACCGGGACCCCTGGTTTACGAGCAGTACTTC
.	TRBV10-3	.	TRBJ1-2	CAISESDTNYGYTF	TGTGCCATCAGTGAGTCGGACACGAACTATGGCTACACCTTC